The 20 T cell receptor beta chains given below trace back to one sample, sequenced in a study of regulatory T cells in long-lasting Graves disease. Stated time point: newly diagnosed GD, antithyroid drugs for less than 3 months. The TCR library was made from RNA that had been extracted from PBMCs in TRIzol. Building of the TCR beta libraries involved iRepertoire HTBI primers and Arm-PCR of CDR3 regions. One entry per CDR3 protein, called by TCRdb with MiXCR from the multiplex PCR reads. The sample records approximately 270,000 distinct CDR3 sequences, more than 15% being singletons. Separately, the same data were catalogued under a study of T cells in Graves' hyperthyroidism and ophthalmopathy.

The specimen comprised peripheral blood mononuclear cells (PBMCs), sampled at new diagnosis, from a patient treated with antithyroid drugs. These receptors came from a woman aged 25 to 45 with Graves disease.

This clonotype was observed many times. CDR3 coding DNA: TGTGCCAGCCGGGCAGGAGGGAACACTGAAGCTTTCTTT. Encoded protein: CASRAGGNTEAFF. This sequence joins TRBV2 and TRBJ1-1; D is uncertain. V was shortened by 8 bases and J by 1 base, with 11 bases between the two germline ends. Per the germline V gene, CDR1 is SNHLY and CDR2 is FYNNEI. The CDR3 covers 13 residues.

This clonotype was seen ten or more times. This chain connects TRBV3-1 to TRBJ2-2; the D is unclear. Trimming stripped 0 bases from V and 0 bases from J, with 5 bases between. Per the germline V gene, CDR1 is LGHDT and CDR2 is YNNKEL (reference sequence). This CDR3 region has 15 residues. CDR3 bases: TGTGCCAGCAGCCAAGATCGGGCGAACACCGGGGAGCTGTTTTTT. As protein: CASSQDRANTGELFF.

This clonotype showed up many times. The chain couples TRBV7-3 to TRBJ2-2; tentative D call: TRBD1 (5 bases). CDR3 size: 15 residues. The germline gives CDR1 SGHTA, CDR2 FQGTGA. With 3 bases removed from V and 3 bases from J, the gap between germline ends came to 11 bases. CDR3 DNA sequence: TGTGCCAGCAGCTTTACGACAGCCTACACCGGGGAGCTGTTTTTT. Translated: CASSFTTAYTGELFF. Supplemented by reference TRBV7-3 and TRBJ2-2, the full variable domain reads GAGVSQTPSNKVTEKGKYVELRCDPISGHTALYWYRQSLGQGPEFLIYFQGTGAADDSGLPNDRFFAVRPEGSVSTLKIQRTERGDSAVYLCASSFTTAYTGELFFGEGSRLTVL.

The chain links TRBV4-1 to TRBJ1-5, with D uncertain. Germline loops: CDR1 MGHRA, CDR2 YSYEKL. This CDR3 contains 16 residues. Between the trimmed V and J ends, which lost 0 bases and 3 bases, there was a span of 12 bases. The CDR3 spells CASSQDYTENNQPQHF. CDR3 DNA sequence: TGCGCCAGCAGCCAAGATTACACAGAAAACAATCAGCCCCAGCATTTT.

This clonotype was seen ten or more times. The rearrangement uses TRBV2 and TRBJ2-7; 12 bases line up with TRBD2. This CDR3 spans 16 amino acids. V trimming: 6 bases; J trimming: 4 bases; junction bases outside the gene matches: 10. The germline V gene has CDR1 SNHLY and CDR2 FYNNEI. The CDR3 region is CASSVSRTSGVYEQYF. CDR3 sequence (DNA): TGTGCCAGCAGCGTATCTCGGACTAGCGGGGTTTACGAGCAGTACTTC.

There are a few counts of this clonotype. This sequence joins TRBV6-1 and TRBJ2-5; D remains ambiguous. Looked up from germline, CDR1 is MNHNS and CDR2 is SASEGT. The CDR3 runs to 14 residues. Trimming took off 5 bases at V and 5 bases at J, with 15 bases between the two ends. CDR3 sequence (DNA): TGTGCCAGCAGTCCGGGCTCTAACGGGGAGACCCAGTACTTC. Translation gives CASSPGSNGETQYF.

This chain uses TRBV20-1 with TRBJ2-7; 8 nucleotides line up with TRBD1. The V and J ends lost 1 base and 3 bases, in that order; junction bases with no gene match: 8. This CDR3 contains 15 residues. CDR1 and CDR2 from the germline V gene are DFQATT and SNEGSKA (reference sequence). Here the CDR3 reads CSARGGQASHYEQYF. The CDR3, as DNA: TGCAGTGCTAGAGGGGGACAGGCGAGTCACTACGAGCAGTACTTC.

Remarks on this clonotype: A clone one base away is much larger, so this may be a read error. The rearrangement uses TRBV5-1 and TRBJ2-3; the D gene is possibly TRBD1 (6 bases). The CDR3 totals 13 residues. CDR1 is SGHRS, CDR2 YFSETQ, per germline. The CDR3, as DNA: TGCGCCAGCAGCCCTAGGGACATGGAAATGGGTTTCTTT. This encodes CASSPRDMEMGFF.

This clonotype was seen a few times. The chain links TRBV3-1 to TRBJ2-5, with a possible D match to TRBD2 (5 bases). Germline loops: CDR1 LGHDT, CDR2 YNNKEL (reference sequence). The V end was cut by 0 bases, the J end by 7 bases, with 15 bases between. The CDR3 consists of 15 residues. CDR3 sequence (DNA): TGTGCCAGCAGCCAAGATAGCGCGGGCTCGGGGACCCAGTACTTC. It specifies CASSQDSAGSGTQYF.

The sample holds many counts of this clonotype. V is TRBV6-1 and J is TRBJ2-5, with D perhaps matching TRBD2 (7 bases). Germline CDR1 MNHNS, CDR2 SASEGT. The CDR3 spans 15 residues. Trimming pared 6 bases from V and 2 bases from J, leaving 16 bases between. CDR3 coding DNA: TGTGCCAGCAGACCTCCGGGGGGCCGGCAAGAGACCCAGTACTTC. Translating it yields CASRPPGGRQETQYF.

The gene calls are TRBV20-1 and TRBJ2-1; 10 bases match TRBD2. V lost 0 bases and J lost 4; bases outside the gene matches: 12. CDR3 size: 18 residues. Germline values: CDR1 DFQATT, CDR2 SNEGSKA (reference sequence). CDR3 loop: CSARDGLAERYPYNEQFF. Written as DNA, the CDR3 is TGCAGTGCTAGAGATGGACTAGCGGAACGCTACCCGTACAATGAGCAGTTCTTC.

This clonotype was observed at least ten times. The chain is built from TRBV7-9 and TRBJ1-6; 10 bases match TRBD1. The CDR3 length is 14 residues. Losses at the gene ends were 6 bases for V and 7 bases for J; bases not matched to a gene: 3. Germline CDR1 is SEHNR and CDR2 is FQNEAQ (reference sequence). In DNA, the CDR3 is TGTGCCAGCAGAGAGACAGGGGGCAATTCACCCCTCCACTTT. Translated: CASRETGGNSPLHF.

V gene TRBV19 combines with J gene TRBJ2-1; 7 bases are shared with TRBD2. The CDR3 length is 14 residues. With V trimmed by 5 bases and J by 4 bases, 5 bases remained unmatched. In germline, CDR1 is LNHDA, CDR2 SQIVND (reference sequence). In DNA form, the CDR3 reads TGTGCCAGTAGTGTAGCGGGTTATTACAATGAGCAGTTCTTC. Protein product: CASSVAGYYNEQFF.

About this clonotype itself: A much larger clone differs by one base, so this may be a read error. The chain carries TRBV4-1 and TRBJ2-1; the D gene could be TRBD1 or TRBD2 (5 bases each). Germline V lookup: CDR1 MGHRA, CDR2 YSYEKL. The CDR3 has 15 amino acids. With 3 bases removed from V and 10 bases from J, the gap between germline ends came to 19 bases. CDR3 coding DNA: TGCGCCAGCAGCCAGGAACCGGGACGGTTCTACGAGCAGTTCTTC. Translation gives CASSQEPGRFYEQFF.

This clonotype was counted at least ten times. The rearrangement links TRBV4-2 to TRBJ2-7; D is unclear. Germline V lookup: CDR1 LGHNA, CDR2 YNFKEQ. This CDR3 comprises 15 residues. The ends were cut back, 0 bases at V and 2 bases at J, with 11 bases in the middle. The CDR3 DNA follows: TGTGCCAGCAGCCAAGATCGGCACATGACCTACGAGCAGTACTTC. It encodes CASSQDRHMTYEQYF.

This clonotype showed up many times. One end of the junction is discordant with germline, which a read error may explain. J is TRBJ2-3 and V is TRBV4-1, with 7 bases lining up with TRBD1. The CDR3 has 15 residues. Germline V gene data show CDR1 as MGHRA and CDR2 as YSYEKL. The CDR3: CASSQGDRSTDTQYF. The CDR3 coding sequence is TGTGCCAGCAGCCAAGGGGACAGAAGCACAGATACGCAGTATTTT.

This clonotype has more than one count but fewer than ten. The chain carries TRBV13 and TRBJ2-1; 11 bases fit TRBD2. Trimming cost V 5 bases and J 5 bases; bases outside gene matches: 11. Germline values: CDR1 PRHDT, CDR2 FYEKMQ (reference sequence). The CDR3 consists of 17 residues. The CDR3 sequence is CASSLPPLAGGHNEQFF. The CDR3 nucleotides read TGTGCCAGCAGCCTGCCGCCCCTAGCGGGGGGTCACAATGAGCAGTTCTTC.

This clonotype has ten or more counts. The chain has TRBV20-1 and TRBJ1-6, with 7 bases fitting TRBD1. With 1 base clipped from V and 8 bases from J, the junction kept 11 bases outside the gene matches. The CDR3 is made up of 16 amino acids. The germline gives CDR1 DFQATT, CDR2 SNEGSKA (reference sequence). CDR3: CSARVPGTAPYSPLHF. CDR3 nucleotides: TGCAGTGCTAGAGTCCCCGGGACAGCACCGTATTCACCCCTCCACTTT.

This clonotype showed up many times. V is TRBV7-8 and J is TRBJ2-1; 10 bases are a match to TRBD2. The germline gives CDR1 SGHVS, CDR2 FQNEAQ. V trimming: 2 bases; J trimming: 4 bases; junction bases outside the gene matches: 5. The CDR3 length is 16 residues. The CDR3 DNA is TGTGCCAGCAGCTTACCAGCGGGGGGGCCTTACAATGAGCAGTTCTTC. Its protein is CASSLPAGGPYNEQFF. Looking up the rest from reference TRBV7-8 and TRBJ2-1 gives the full variable domain: GAGVSQSPRYKVAKRGQDVALRCDPISGHVSLFWYQQALGQGPEFLTYFQNEAQLDKSGLPSDRFFAERPEGSVSTLKIQRTQQEDSAVYLCASSLPAGGPYNEQFFGPGTRLTVL.

This clonotype was observed many times. This rearrangement joins TRBV12-3 or TRBV12-4 to TRBJ1-2, with D possibly TRBD1 on 6 matching bases. The CDR3 loop spans 12 amino acids. V was trimmed by 4 bases and J by 7 bases, leaving 10 bases between them. CDR3 coding DNA: TGTGCCAGCAGTTCGCAGGGGTCTGGCTACACCTTC. Translation gives CASSSQGSGYTF.